This T cell receptor beta chain was recorded in a study of T cells in Graves' hyperthyroidism and ophthalmopathy. Researchers took RNA transcripts and amplified the TCR beta CDR3 regions from them. The study used the HTBI primer set for a first-round RT-PCR of the TCR CDR3. TCRdb ran MiXCR on the multiplex PCR reads and lists one entry per CDR3 protein. The table records about 840,000 distinct CDR3 sequences, about 38% of them present only once. Each diagnosis was grounded in clinical symptoms, serum thyroxine and TRAb, thyroid ultrasound, and orbital computed tomography. This clonotype came up once. The sample consisted of blood. The receptor was isolated from a man aged 18 to 30 with Graves' hyperthyroidism.

DNA of the CDR3: TGCGCCAGCAGCCAAGATCCCAGCGAACATTGGGGCGGGGAGCTGTTTTTT. The encoded protein is CASSQDPSEHWGGELFF. The chain couples TRBV4-1 to TRBJ2-2; D unclear. Germline V lookup: CDR1 MGHRA, CDR2 YSYEKL. The CDR3 spans 17 residues. The ends were cut back, 0 bases at V and 7 bases at J, with 18 bases in the middle.